Sequencing of this T cell receptor beta chain was carried out in a study of T cell repertoires in cytomegalovirus infection. This clonotype was recorded at least ten times. Its antigen is unknown. CDR3 length equals 17 residues. CDR1 is LGHNA and CDR2 is YNFKEQ in the germline V gene. Trimming at V came to 0 bases and at J to 3 bases, leaving 5 bases not matched to a gene. One entry per CDR3 protein, called by TCRdb with MiXCR from the reads. The data show approximately 120,000 distinct CDR3 sequences, around 28% seen once. The sequenced sample was CD8+ T cells from cultured PBMCs, obtained from culture after CMV antigen stimulation. This clonotype was sampled from a human donor in good health (CMV status not recorded). Some clones in this sample may be carry-over from other donors' samples. The chain is built from TRBV4-2 and TRBJ2-1; 10 bases are a match to TRBD2. CDR3 nucleotides: TGTGCCAGCAGCCAAGACTGGACTAGCGGCCTCTACAATGAGCAGTTCTTC. Protein product: CASSQDWTSGLYNEQFF.